This TCR beta chain was identified during a study of OX40 agonist ivuxolimab in advanced cancers. The overall study: While on treatment, patients had intravenous ivuxolimab at 0.01 to 10 mg/kg every 2 weeks. A partial response was reached by three patients: one with hepatocellular carcinoma and two with cutaneous melanoma. Study findings and constraints: CD4+ and CD8+ blood T cells expanded clonally by week 6 at 0.1 to 3.0 mg/kg.

A word on this clone: Antigen unknown.

Data came from immunoSEQ multiplex PCR; TCRdb stores just in-frame clones and leaves some out. The table lists some 120,000 clones, 80% to 95% of them singletons. J lost 5 bases, V lost 0 bases, and 10 bases had no gene match. The CDR3 consists of 19 residues. Germline V gives CDR1 SGDLS, CDR2 YYNGEE. The clonotype was recovered from an adult with an advanced solid tumor such as melanoma, head and neck, liver or kidney cancer. The chain carries TRBV9 and TRBJ2-5; 16 nucleotides align to TRBD2. Source: CD4+ or CD8+ T cells sorted from blood, taken in a trial of the OX40 agonist ivuxolimab. The CDR3 DNA follows: TGTGCCAGCAGCGTAGCTACGGGACTAGCGGGAGGGCCCGCCGAGACCCAGTACTTC. This translates into CASSVATGLAGGPAETQYF.